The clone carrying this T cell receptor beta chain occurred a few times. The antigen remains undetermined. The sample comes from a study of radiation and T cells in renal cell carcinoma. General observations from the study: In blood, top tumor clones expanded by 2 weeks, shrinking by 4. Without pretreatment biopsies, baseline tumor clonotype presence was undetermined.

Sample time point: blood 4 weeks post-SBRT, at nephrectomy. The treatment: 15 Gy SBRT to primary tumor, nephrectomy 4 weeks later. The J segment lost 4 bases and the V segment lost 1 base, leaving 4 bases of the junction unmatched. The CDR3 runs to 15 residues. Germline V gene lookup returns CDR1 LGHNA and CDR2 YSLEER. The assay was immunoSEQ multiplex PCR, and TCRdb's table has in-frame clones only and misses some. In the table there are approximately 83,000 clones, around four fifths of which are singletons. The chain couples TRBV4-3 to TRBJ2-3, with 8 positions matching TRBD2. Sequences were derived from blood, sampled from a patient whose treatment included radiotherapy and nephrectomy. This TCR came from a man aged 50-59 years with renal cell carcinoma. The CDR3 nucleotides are TGCGCCAGCAGCCAAGTTCGGGGGGGGCCAGATACGCAGTATTTT. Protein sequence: CASSQVRGGPDTQYF.